This T cell receptor (beta chain) emerged from a study of cytomegalovirus exposure and HLA in healthy donors. Study-wide results and limits: One later analysis reportedly identified an Asian-associated ancestry cluster that showed fewer N-insertions than the approximately 700-donor mean. TCR beta chains associated with HLA were, in a later analysis, more clonally expanded than equally common others. CMV serostatus was the only immune exposure information that was available.

This CDR3 is built from 16 residues. CDR1 is SQVTM and CDR2 is ANQGSEA in the germline V gene. V lost 6 bases and J 0 bases, leaving 19 bases between the germline ends. Concerning this clone itself: Its matching antigen is unknown. Within the sample, other DNA sequences also encode this same CDR3.

The PCR was carried out with 60 Vbeta primers and 13 Jbeta primers. Generated by immunoSEQ multiplex PCR, the TCRdb table keeps only in-frame clones and is missing some. This table holds under 250,000 clones, 70% to 90% found once. The sequence came from a girl aged 2-10 years in good health and CMV-seronegative. The V and J genes are TRBV29-1 and TRBJ2-3; D unresolved. The sequenced sample consisted of PBMCs. In nucleotides, the CDR3 is TGCAGCGTCGGTCACGGATTCGGCGGCAGCACAGATACGCAGTATTTT. Translation gives CSVGHGFGGSTDTQYF.